Described below is a single TCR beta chain sequence and its context. Trimming stripped 3 bases from V and 9 bases from J, with 15 bases between. CDR3 size: 13 residues. Germline-derived CDR1 and CDR2 are DFQATT and SNEGSKA (reference sequence). TCRdb fed the RT-PCR reads into MiXCR, producing one record per CDR3 protein. Seen here are approximately 720,000 distinct CDR3 sequences, 12% to 15% observed once, and the top ten hold about 3.9%. This sequence was found in a female donor in good health, serving as a healthy control. The specimen was memory CD4+ T cells from blood. V usage is TRBV20-1 and J usage is TRBJ2-1; maybe TRBD2 (7 bases). The CDR3 DNA reads as TGCAGTGCTAGTGGGGAGGGGGGCAGTGAGCAGTTCTTC. Its protein is CSASGEGGSEQFF.